Listed below are T cell receptor beta chains from one sample, sequenced in a study of T cell responses to AZD1222 COVID-19 vaccine. Sequenced by immunoSEQ multiplex PCR; TCRdb stores in-frame clones only, minus some. The table has around 200,000 clones, more than 70% seen once. Here the sequenced sample was peripheral blood, taken 28 days after the second AZD1222 dose. These receptors all stem from an adult who received the AZD1222 COVID-19 vaccine. The CDR3 runs from the conserved cysteine through the conserved F or W. Clone sizes are given selectively: once, few, many, or a class where the clone is expanded.

clone_size	v_call	j_call	cdr3_aa
NA	TRBV30	TRBJ2-7	CAWSEEPYEQYF
NA	TRBV5-1	TRBJ2-6	CASSTTGTPGANVLTF
NA	TRBV5-4	TRBJ2-3	CASSWAPDRDTDTQYF
few	TRBV4-2	TRBJ1-5	CASSQEEPPAGYQPQHF
NA	TRBV29-1	TRBJ2-2	CSATTGPTGELFF
NA	TRBV6-4	TRBJ2-2	CASTGGLNTGELFF
few	TRBV7-9	TRBJ2-1	CASSLSNLASSYNEQFF
NA	TRBV18	TRBJ2-1	CASRFQGLAVNEQFF
few	TRBV28	TRBJ1-5	CASCIGVSNQPQHF
NA	TRBV7-3	TRBJ2-7	CASSLGSASYEQYF
NA	TRBV3-1/TRBV3-2	TRBJ2-2	CASSHWAGRGPGELFF
NA	TRBV11-2	TRBJ2-7	CASSSSGIYEQYF
NA	TRBV6-1	TRBJ1-5	CASSEARTHNQPQHF
NA	TRBV27	TRBJ2-7	CASSRDGTTLAHEQYF
NA	TRBV7-2	TRBJ2-6	CASSLYATGKSNVLTF
once	TRBV18	TRBJ1-2	CASSSLDRVHGYTF
once	TRBV28	TRBJ2-3	CASSLPLLATPDTQYF
NA	TRBV6-5	TRBJ2-2	CASSYVSVGTGELFF
NA	TRBV28	TRBJ1-2	CASSETRTGTNYGYTF
NA	TRBV4-2	TRBJ2-5	CASSQGEGANQETQYF
few	TRBV7-9	TRBJ2-1	CASSLVGDEQFF
NA	TRBV7-2	TRBJ2-5	CASSEGPLGETQYF
NA	TRBV7-2	TRBJ1-2	CASSFLGQGGYTF
NA	TRBV7-9	TRBJ1-3	CASSLEGIGNTIYF
NA	TRBV28	TRBJ1-1	CASSLPGWEAFF
once	TRBV27	TRBJ2-7	CASTTGAGYEQYF
once	TRBV12-3/TRBV12-4	TRBJ2-3	CASSYSTDTQYF
NA	TRBV5-1	TRBJ2-1	CASSLKLTSGRGDEQFF
few	TRBV7-2	TRBJ2-3	CASSFLEADTQYF
NA	TRBV21-1	TRBJ2-1	CASSKGYKERERRNEQFF
NA	TRBV5-4	TRBJ2-7	CASSPDRGPREQYF
NA	TRBV30	TRBJ1-2	CAWRVGLNNYGYTF
NA	TRBV28	TRBJ2-7	CASRWGGAGEQYF
NA	TRBV28	TRBJ2-7	CASSLKAYEQYF
NA	TRBV28	TRBJ1-2	CASSSLPLANYGYTF
NA	TRBV2	TRBJ1-4	CASSLGRPVFF